These T cell receptor beta chains were read from a single sample in a study of blood T cells in healthy people across ages. Each CDR3 protein is one row after TCRdb ran MiXCR on the 5' RACE reads. The table includes some 1.8 million distinct CDR3 sequences, more than 35% detected once. Material for sequencing was blood. These receptors were collected from a human donor in good health. The CDR3 runs from the conserved cysteine through the conserved F or W. D genes are given only for firm matches. Clone size appears in some rows only: once, few, many, or a class for an expanded clone.

.,TRBV4-3,TRBD2,TRBJ2-3,CASSAGTSGEYTQYF,TGCGCCAGCAGTGCCGGGACTAGCGGGGAATATACGCAGTATTTT
.,TRBV20-1,.,TRBJ2-4,CSAPTGKLDEQYF,TGCAGTGCCCCCACAGGTAAATTAGATGAGCAGTACTTC
.,TRBV2,.,TRBJ2-7,CASSNEVYEQYF,TGTGCCAGCTCAAACGAAGTTTACGAGCAGTACTTC
.,TRBV25-1,.,TRBJ2-5,CASEDSGGRWETQYF,TGTGCCAGCGAGGATTCTGGGGGTAGGTGGGAGACCCAGTACTTC
few,TRBV28,TRBD1,TRBJ2-3,CASRLTGGGPDTQYF,TGTGCCAGCAGACTGACAGGGGGCGGCCCAGATACGCAGTATTTT
few,TRBV4-3,.,TRBJ1-1,CASSPMPGRTEAFF,TGCGCCAGCAGCCCAATGCCTGGGCGCACTGAAGCTTTCTTT
.,TRBV11-1,.,TRBJ2-3,CASSLALTLIDTQYF,TGTGCCAGCAGCTTAGCGCTAACACTAATAGATACGCAGTATTTT
.,TRBV12-5,.,TRBJ1-5,CASGLNSNQPQHF,TGTGCTAGTGGTTTAAATAGCAATCAGCCCCAGCATTTT
few,TRBV10-3,.,TRBJ2-3,CAITQETGRTDTQYF,TGTGCCATCACCCAGGAAACAGGGCGCACAGATACGCAGTATTTT
.,TRBV29-1,.,TRBJ1-2,CSVVGRLTTPDYGYTF,TGCAGCGTTGTAGGTCGGCTGACGACCCCGGACTATGGCTACACCTTC
many,TRBV10-3,.,TRBJ2-1,CAIGGAYNEQFF,TGTGCCATCGGTGGGGCCTACAATGAGCAGTTCTTC
.,TRBV5-1,.,TRBJ2-3,CASSGPSQDTQYF,TGCGCCAGCAGCGGTCCTAGCCAAGATACGCAGTATTTT
.,TRBV4-2,.,TRBJ1-1,CASSQDLRRENTEAFF,TGTGCCAGCAGCCAAGATCTTCGGCGGGAGAACACTGAAGCTTTCTTT
few,TRBV6-1,TRBD1,TRBJ2-7,CASRKQWDGTESYEQCF,TGTGCCAGCAGAAAACAATGGGACGGGACAGAATCCTACGAGCAGTGCTTC
.,TRBV7-2,.,TRBJ2-3,CASSFRGDAQYF,TGTGCCAGCAGCTTTAGGGGGGACGCGCAGTATTTT
.,TRBV10-3,.,TRBJ2-3,CAISRTTTTDAQYF,TGTGCCATCAGCCGAACGACTACCACAGATGCGCAGTATTTT
.,TRBV5-6,.,TRBJ2-7,CASSRQNRVNEQYF,TGTGCCAGCAGCCGCCAGAACAGGGTGAACGAGCAGTACTTC
.,TRBV28,.,TRBJ1-5,CASSPRDTDNQPQHF,TGTGCCAGCAGTCCAAGGGACACTGACAATCAGCCCCAGCATTTT
once,TRBV4-3,.,TRBJ2-3,CASSQGTANTDTQYF,TGCGCCAGCAGCCAAGGGACAGCCAACACAGATACGCAGTATTTT
many,TRBV4-3,.,TRBJ1-2,CASSQEEGDGYTF,TGCGCCAGCAGCCAAGAGGAGGGCGATGGCTACACCTTC
.,TRBV20-1,.,TRBJ1-5,CSAAPVNQPQHF,TGCAGTGCTGCTCCTGTCAACCAGCCCCAGCATTTT
.,TRBV5-6,.,TRBJ2-1,CASNLGGGHNEQFF,TGTGCCAGCAACTTGGGAGGGGGCCATAATGAGCAGTTCTTC
.,TRBV5-1,TRBD2,TRBJ2-3,CASSLARLAGGHTDTQYF,TGCGCCAGCAGCTTGGCCAGACTAGCGGGGGGGCACACAGATACGCAGTATTTT
.,TRBV4-3,.,TRBJ1-2,CASSQESSEPYGYTF,TGCGCCAGCAGCCAAGAATCCAGTGAACCTTATGGCTACACCTTC
.,TRBV7-7,.,TRBJ2-1,CASSLGSGENEQFF,TGTGCCAGCAGCTTGGGATCAGGGGAGAATGAGCAGTTCTTC
.,TRBV20-1,.,TRBJ2-1,CSARNPSRPSYNEQFF,TGCAGTGCTAGAAACCCCTCGAGACCCTCCTACAATGAGCAGTTCTTC
.,TRBV9,TRBD1,TRBJ2-6,CASSAWDRDSSGANVLTF,TGTGCCAGCAGCGCATGGGACAGGGACAGCTCTGGGGCCAACGTCCTGACTTTC
.,TRBV7-9,TRBD2,TRBJ2-3,CAMPDSGGNTDTQYF,TGTGCCATGCCAGATAGCGGGGGGAACACAGATACACAGTATTTT
.,TRBV4-3,TRBD2,TRBJ2-1,CASSVRERGNYNEQFF,TGCGCCAGCAGCGTTAGGGAGCGGGGAAACTACAATGAGCAGTTCTTC
.,TRBV20-1,.,TRBJ2-1,CSASPSRQVGEQFF,TGCAGTGCTAGCCCTTCTAGGCAGGTCGGTGAGCAGTTCTTC
.,TRBV7-2,.,TRBJ2-6,CASSTLGANVLTF,TGTGCCAGCAGCACCCTCGGGGCCAACGTCCTGACTTTC
.,TRBV5-1,TRBD1,TRBJ2-3,CASRKQGLSSSTDTQYF,TGCGCCAGCAGAAAACAGGGGCTATCCTCTAGCACAGATACGCAGTATTTT
.,TRBV7-2,.,TRBJ1-2,CASSLQGVGLGGYTF,TGTGCCAGCAGCTTACAAGGAGTTGGGTTAGGTGGCTACACCTTC
.,TRBV7-2,.,TRBJ1-2,CASSPMVGRSNYGYTF,TGTGCCAGCAGCCCAATGGTGGGTAGAAGTAACTATGGCTACACCTTC
.,TRBV5-1,TRBD1,TRBJ2-3,CASSLLGQVPTDTQYF,TGCGCCAGCAGCCTACTCGGACAGGTTCCCACAGATACGCAGTATTTT
.,TRBV20-1,.,TRBJ2-7,CSARDYNYRHEQYF,TGCAGTGCTAGAGATTACAACTATAGGCACGAGCAGTACTTC
few,TRBV5-1,TRBD1,TRBJ1-1,CASSRTGTGTEAFF,TGCGCCAGCAGCCGTACCGGGACAGGAACCGAAGCTTTCTTT
many,TRBV7-9,.,TRBJ2-7,CASSPDAGEYEQYF,TGTGCCAGCAGCCCAGACGCAGGTGAATACGAGCAGTACTTC
.,TRBV6-2/TRBV6-3,.,TRBJ1-1,CASTATPHRVGHTEAFF,TGTGCCAGCACCGCCACCCCACACAGGGTTGGTCACACTGAAGCTTTCTTT
many,TRBV29-1,TRBD1,TRBJ1-2,CSVDNRGYGYTF,TGCAGCGTTGATAACAGGGGTTATGGCTACACCTTC
.,TRBV20-1,TRBD1,TRBJ1-2,CGAREWGQGRSGYGYTF,TGCGGTGCTAGAGAGTGGGGACAGGGGAGATCCGGCTATGGCTACACCTTC
.,TRBV3-1,TRBD2,TRBJ2-7,CASSPHSGRVYF,TGTGCCAGCAGCCCTCATAGTGGGAGGGTGTACTTC
.,TRBV6-5,.,TRBJ1-5,CVSSRQGGGDQPQHF,TGTGTCAGCAGTCGACAAGGGGGGGGTGACCAGCCCCAGCATTTT
once,TRBV19,.,TRBJ1-2,CASSIAYGYTF,TGTGCCAGTAGTATCGCCTATGGCTACACCTTC
.,TRBV28,.,TRBJ2-1,CASETRVNNEQFF,TGTGCCAGCGAGACTAGAGTGAACAATGAGCAGTTCTTC
few,TRBV6-5,TRBD2,TRBJ2-1,CASSYMAGGPNEQFF,TGTGCCAGCAGTTATATGGCGGGGGGGCCAAATGAGCAGTTCTTC